Listed here are 23 T cell receptor beta chains from one sample, sequenced in a study of control samples from healthy donors and cancer patients. The method was immunoSEQ multiplex PCR; TCRdb's version includes in-frame clones alone and lacks a portion of them. The sample carries approximately 150,000 clones, 94% recorded once. Sequenced: blood. Receptors were obtained from a woman aged 18-35 years in good health.

This clone occurred once. This CDR3 reads CASSTMLNTEAFF. The CDR3 nucleotides are TGTGCCAGTAGTACTATGTTGAACACTGAAGCTTTCTTT. The chain is built from TRBV19 and TRBJ1-1; no firm D call. Trimming pared 4 bases from V and 0 bases from J, leaving 6 bases between. This CDR3 is 13 amino acids long. Looked up from germline, CDR1 is LNHDA and CDR2 is SQIVND (reference sequence).

The chain joins TRBV19 to TRBJ1-6; D gene ambiguous. CDR3 length: 12 amino acids. Trimming shortened V by 5 bases and J by 6 bases, and 5 bases separated the two germline ends. Germline CDR1 and CDR2: LNHDA and SQIVND (reference sequence). The CDR3 coding sequence is TGTGCCAGTAGTTCCCGTAATTCACCCCTCCACTTT. It specifies CASSSRNSPLHF.

This chain links TRBV25-1 with TRBJ2-3; 12 bases agree with TRBD1. The germline V gene encodes CDR1 MGHDK and CDR2 SYGVNS. CDR3 length: 17 amino acids. J lost 3 bases, V lost 0 bases, and 4 bases had no gene match. The DNA of the CDR3 is TGTGCCAGCAGTGAATACGAGGGACAGGGGGCAACAGATACGCAGTATTTT. Translating gives CASSEYEGQGATDTQYF. The variable domain in full, with the rest retrieved from reference TRBV25-1 and TRBJ2-3, is EADIYQTPRYLVIGTGKKITLECSQTMGHDKMYWYQQDPGMELHLIHYSYGVNSTEKGDLSSESTVSRIRTEHFPLTLESARPSHTSQYLCASSEYEGQGATDTQYFGPGTRLTVL.

The rearrangement joins TRBV19 to TRBJ1-4; D is possibly TRBD1 (5 bases). Per germline, CDR1 LNHDA and CDR2 SQIVND (reference sequence). The V and J ends lost 6 bases and 8 bases respectively, with 16 bases between them. This CDR3 spans 14 amino acids. CDR3 in amino acids: CASSPWGDQEKLFF. The CDR3 region has the DNA TGTGCCAGTAGCCCCTGGGGGGATCAGGAAAAACTGTTTTTT.

The chain joins TRBV7-2 to TRBJ2-5, with 10 bases fitting TRBD1. This CDR3 comprises 14 residues. The V gene end was trimmed by 0 bases and the J gene end by 14 bases; junction bases not matched to a gene: 9. Germline V lookup: CDR1 SGHTA, CDR2 FQGNSA. The CDR3 coding sequence is TGTGCCAGCAGCTTAGCGCGATCCGGGACAGGGGAATACTTC. Amino acid sequence: CASSLARSGTGEYF.

Note on this clone: A junction end diverges from the germline sequence, so it may reflect a read error. This sequence joins TRBV7-7 and TRBJ2-1; no reliable D call. This CDR3 has 17 amino acids. CDR1 and CDR2 (germline): SSHAT, FNYEAQ (reference sequence). This chain's CDR3 is CASSLERIKSSYNEQFF. Here the CDR3 DNA reads TGTGCTAGCAGCTTAGAGAGGATAAAGAGCTCCTACAATGAGCAGTTCTTC. The whole variable domain, filled in from reference TRBV7-7 and TRBJ2-1, reads GAGVSQSPRYKVTKRGQDVTLRCDPISSHATLYWYQQALGQGPEFLTYFNYEAQPDKSGLPSDRFSAERPEGSISTLTIQRTEQRDSAMYRCASSLERIKSSYNEQFFGPGTRLTVL.

The chain is built from TRBV18 and TRBJ1-4; 8 bases are shared with TRBD1. The trim removed 3 bases at V and 5 bases at J, leaving 5 bases unmatched. Germline lookup yields CDR1 KGHSH and CDR2 LQKENI. This CDR3 spans 15 amino acids. CDR3 protein: CASSPQGQGNEKLFF. In DNA form, the CDR3 reads TGTGCCAGCTCACCTCAAGGACAGGGAAATGAAAAACTGTTTTTT.

On this clone: Other nucleotide sequences from this sample produce the same CDR3. The gene calls are TRBV24-1 and TRBJ1-2; TRBD1 agrees at 9 bases. The V and J ends lost 4 bases and 4 bases, in that order; junction bases with no gene match: 3. This CDR3 contains 14 residues. Germline V gene data show CDR1 as KGHDR and CDR2 as SFDVKD. CDR3 sequence reads: CATSDLDRGYGYTF. In nucleotides, the CDR3 is TGTGCCACCAGTGACCTGGACAGGGGCTATGGCTACACCTTC.

The rearrangement links TRBV12-5 to TRBJ1-3; D gene uncertain. With 7 bases removed from V and 4 bases from J, the gap between germline ends came to 2 bases. CDR1 and CDR2 (germline): LGHNT, FRNRAP. The CDR3 has 10 amino acids. CDR3 DNA sequence: TGTGCTAGTGAGGGAAACACCATATATTTT. It specifies CASEGNTIYF.

The rearrangement links TRBV11-2 to TRBJ2-1; TRBD1 matches 9 bases. This CDR3 is built from 17 residues. Germline CDR1 reads SGHAT; CDR2 reads FQNNGV. With V trimmed by 5 bases and J by 6 bases, 14 bases remained unmatched. The CDR3 loop is CASSPGTGKNLGNEQFF. The CDR3 DNA reads as TGTGCCAGCAGCCCCGGGACAGGGAAGAACCTCGGCAATGAGCAGTTCTTC. Supplemented by reference TRBV11-2 and TRBJ2-1, the full variable domain reads EAGVAQSPRYKIIEKRQSVAFWCNPISGHATLYWYQQILGQGPKLLIQFQNNGVVDDSQLPKDRFSAERLKGVDSTLKIQPAKLEDSAVYLCASSPGTGKNLGNEQFFGPGTRLTVL.

CDR3 DNA: TGTGCCAGCAGTTACTTCGCGCCAGGGGTGGCCGGGGAGCTGTTTTTT. Translated, it gives CASSYFAPGVAGELFF. The genes are TRBV6-2 or TRBV6-3 and TRBJ2-2; a weak D match, TRBD1 (6 bases). V was trimmed by 1 base and J by 6 bases, leaving 15 bases between them. Germline CDR1 is MNHEY and CDR2 is SVGEGT. The CDR3 totals 16 residues.

CDR3 sequence reads: CASGPGRWNTEAFF. The CDR3, as DNA: TGTGCCAGCGGACCTGGGCGCTGGAACACTGAAGCTTTCTTT. V gene TRBV6-6 combines with J gene TRBJ1-1, with unresolved D. CDR1 is MNHNY, CDR2 SVGAGI, per germline (reference sequence). The V gene lost 8 bases and the J gene lost 1 base, with 14 bases spanning the gap. This CDR3 region has 14 residues.

This clone has just a few counts. The V and J genes are TRBV10-1 and TRBJ2-5; D is perhaps TRBD2 (6 bases). There are 15 residues in the CDR3. Between the trimmed V and J ends, which lost 5 bases and 4 bases, there was a span of 17 bases. Per the germline V gene, CDR1 is WNHNN and CDR2 is SYGVQD (reference sequence). DNA for the CDR3: TGCGCCAGCAGTCCTAACCGGGAGCCCCTAGAGACCCAGTACTTC. Translated: CASSPNREPLETQYF.

The J gene is TRBJ2-3, the V gene TRBV11-3; D is uncertain. Germline CDR1 SGHNT, CDR2 YENEEA. Trimming shortened V by 5 bases and J by 6 bases, and 12 bases separated the two germline ends. The CDR3 totals 13 residues. The CDR3 DNA is TGTGCCAGCAGCCTCCGGCATTGGGATACGCAGTATTTT. Translating it yields CASSLRHWDTQYF.

The V and J genes are TRBV6-4 and TRBJ2-3; TRBD2 agrees at 7 bases. Germline values: CDR1 MRHNA, CDR2 SNTAGT. The CDR3 runs 15 residues. J lost 2 bases, V lost 5 bases, and 7 bases had no gene match. The CDR3 is CASSRWGGPTDTQYF. The DNA of the CDR3 is TGTGCCAGCAGTCGGTGGGGAGGGCCCACAGATACGCAGTATTTT.

This clone was counted a single time. V is TRBV7-9 and J is TRBJ1-6; no firm D call. V lost 0 bases and J lost 4, with 10 bases in between. Germline V gives CDR1 SEHNR, CDR2 FQNEAQ (reference sequence). This CDR3 contains 16 residues. In DNA, the CDR3 is TGTGCCAGCAGCTTAGCGACCGGATCTTATAATTCACCCCTCCACTTT. Translated: CASSLATGSYNSPLHF.

This clone is a singleton in its sample. V and J are TRBV6-5 and TRBJ2-5; a possible D gene is TRBD2 (6 bases). V gave up 0 bases and J gave up 5 bases, with 10 bases separating them. CDR3 length: 14 amino acids. The germline V gene has CDR1 MNHEY and CDR2 SVGAGI. The CDR3 DNA reads TGTGCCAGCAGTTACTCGGCAGGGAGGGAGACCCAGTACTTC. Residues: CASSYSAGRETQYF.

This clone was found once. This rearrangement joins TRBV28 to TRBJ2-1, with TRBD1 matching 12 bases. With 5 bases clipped from V and 5 bases from J, the junction kept 4 bases outside the gene matches. The germline gives CDR1 MDHEN, CDR2 SYDVKM. This CDR3 comprises 15 residues. The CDR3 nucleotides read TGTGCCAGCAGTCCGGGGACAGGGGGCCACAATGAGCAGTTCTTC. Translating it yields CASSPGTGGHNEQFF.

This clone was seen once. The rearrangement joins TRBV9 to TRBJ1-1; 9 bases align to TRBD1. Germline assignment: CDR1 SGDLS and CDR2 YYNGEE. This CDR3 has 16 amino acids. Germline trimming cut 4 bases from V and 6 bases from J; bases unmatched to any gene: 13. DNA of the CDR3: TGTGCCAGCAGCTTCCTACCGGGACAGGGAGGGCCTGAAGCTTTCTTT. Its protein product is CASSFLPGQGGPEAFF.

The J gene is TRBJ2-1, the V gene TRBV9; D possibly corresponds to TRBD2 (5 bases). Trimming took off 4 bases at V and 0 bases at J, with 14 bases between the two ends. The CDR3 length is 16 residues. CDR1 and CDR2 (germline): SGDLS, YYNGEE. The CDR3 reads CASSPPLANSYNEQFF. DNA of the CDR3: TGTGCCAGCAGCCCTCCTCTAGCTAACTCCTACAATGAGCAGTTCTTC.

This rearrangement joins TRBV27 to TRBJ1-1; D remains ambiguous. Trimming removed 5 bases at V and 1 base at J, with 8 bases between. The CDR3 contains 13 residues. Germline V lookup: CDR1 MNHEY, CDR2 SMNVEV (reference sequence). This CDR3 reads CASSRVQNTEAFF. The CDR3 nucleotides are TGTGCCAGCAGTCGAGTCCAGAACACTGAAGCTTTCTTT.

For the CDR3, the DNA is TGTGCCAGCAGTCACCCCGGGATCAATGAAAAACTGTTTTTT. It encodes CASSHPGINEKLFF. The chain is built from TRBV6-2 or TRBV6-3 and TRBJ1-4; no reliable D call. The V gene's germline CDR1 is MNHEY and CDR2 SVGEGT. Deletions cut 5 bases from V and 5 bases from J, with 12 bases between. The length of the CDR3 is 14 residues.

The V and J genes are TRBV24-1 and TRBJ2-3; D gene unclear. Germline-derived CDR1 and CDR2 are KGHDR and SFDVKD. The germline V and J ends were trimmed by 2 bases and 3 bases, with 5 bases remaining between them. This CDR3 has 13 residues. The CDR3 region has the DNA TGTGCCACCAGTGATTCCGGGACAGATACGCAGTATTTT. This sequence encodes CATSDSGTDTQYF.